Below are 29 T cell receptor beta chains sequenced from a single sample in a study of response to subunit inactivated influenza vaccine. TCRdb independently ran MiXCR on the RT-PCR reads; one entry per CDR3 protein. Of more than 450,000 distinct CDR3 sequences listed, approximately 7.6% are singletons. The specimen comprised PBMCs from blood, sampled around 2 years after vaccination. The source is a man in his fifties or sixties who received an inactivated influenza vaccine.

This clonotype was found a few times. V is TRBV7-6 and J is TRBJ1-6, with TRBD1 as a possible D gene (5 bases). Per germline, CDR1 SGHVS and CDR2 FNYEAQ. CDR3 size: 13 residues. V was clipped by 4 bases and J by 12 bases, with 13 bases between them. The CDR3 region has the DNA TGTGCCAGCAGCTCGGGACGGGGAAGACCCCTCCACTTT. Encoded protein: CASSSGRGRPLHF. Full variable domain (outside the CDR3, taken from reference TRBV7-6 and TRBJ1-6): GAGVSQSPRYKVTKRGQDVALRCDPISGHVSLYWYRQALGQGPEFLTYFNYEAQQDKSGLPNDRFSAERPEGSISTLTIQRTEQRDSAMYRCASSSGRGRPLHFGNGTRLTVT.

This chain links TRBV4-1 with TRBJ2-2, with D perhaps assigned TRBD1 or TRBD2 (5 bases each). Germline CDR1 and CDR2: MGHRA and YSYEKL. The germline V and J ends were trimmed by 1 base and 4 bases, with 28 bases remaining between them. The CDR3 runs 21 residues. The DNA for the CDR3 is TGCGCCAGCAGCCAAGCAGAGGGTGGACGACAGTCGCCGATTATCACCGGGGAGCTGTTTTTT. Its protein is CASSQAEGGRQSPIITGELFF.

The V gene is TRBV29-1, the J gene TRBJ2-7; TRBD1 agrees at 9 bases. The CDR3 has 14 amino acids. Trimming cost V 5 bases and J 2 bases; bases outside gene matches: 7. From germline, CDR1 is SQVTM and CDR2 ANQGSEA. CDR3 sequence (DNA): TGCAGCGTTTCTTTCAGGGACAGGGCCTACGAGCAGTACTTC. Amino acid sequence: CSVSFRDRAYEQYF.

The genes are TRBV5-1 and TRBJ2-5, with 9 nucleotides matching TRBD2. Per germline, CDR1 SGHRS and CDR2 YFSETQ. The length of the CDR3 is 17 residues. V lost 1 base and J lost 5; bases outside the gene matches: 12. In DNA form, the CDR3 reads TGCGCCAGCAGCTTGTTGAGTAGCGGGGGCATCGGTGAGACCCAGTACTTC. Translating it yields CASSLLSSGGIGETQYF. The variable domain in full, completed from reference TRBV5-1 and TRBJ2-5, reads KAGVTQTPRYLIKTRGQQVTLSCSPISGHRSVSWYQQTPGQGLQFLFEYFSETQRNKGNFPGRFSGRQFSNSRSEMNVSTLELGDSALYLCASSLLSSGGIGETQYFGPGTRLLVL.

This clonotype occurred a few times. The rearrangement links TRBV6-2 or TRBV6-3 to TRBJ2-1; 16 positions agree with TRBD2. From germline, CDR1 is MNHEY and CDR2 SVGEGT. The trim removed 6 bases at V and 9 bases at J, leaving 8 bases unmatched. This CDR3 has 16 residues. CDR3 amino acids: CASRTGLAGGNIEQFF. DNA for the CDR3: TGTGCCAGCAGAACGGGACTAGCGGGGGGGAACATTGAGCAGTTCTTC.

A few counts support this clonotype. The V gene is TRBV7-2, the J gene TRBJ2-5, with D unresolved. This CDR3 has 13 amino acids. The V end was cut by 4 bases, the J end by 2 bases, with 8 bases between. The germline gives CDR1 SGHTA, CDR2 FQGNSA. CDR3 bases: TGTGCCAGCAGCTCCTCCCGTCAAGAGACCCAGTACTTC. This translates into CASSSSRQETQYF.

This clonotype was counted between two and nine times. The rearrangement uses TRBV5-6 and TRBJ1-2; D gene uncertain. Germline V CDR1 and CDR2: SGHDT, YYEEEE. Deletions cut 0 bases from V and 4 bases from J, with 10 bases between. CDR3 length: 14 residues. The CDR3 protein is CASSLASIPYGYTF. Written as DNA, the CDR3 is TGTGCCAGCAGCTTGGCTAGCATACCCTATGGCTACACCTTC.

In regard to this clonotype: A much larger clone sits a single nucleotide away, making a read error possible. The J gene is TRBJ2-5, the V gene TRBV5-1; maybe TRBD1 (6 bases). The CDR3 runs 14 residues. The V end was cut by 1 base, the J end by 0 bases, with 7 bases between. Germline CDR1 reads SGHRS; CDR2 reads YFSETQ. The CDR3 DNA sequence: TGCGCCAGCAGCTTGACAGGGCACCAAGAGACCCAGTACTTC. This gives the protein CASSLTGHQETQYF.

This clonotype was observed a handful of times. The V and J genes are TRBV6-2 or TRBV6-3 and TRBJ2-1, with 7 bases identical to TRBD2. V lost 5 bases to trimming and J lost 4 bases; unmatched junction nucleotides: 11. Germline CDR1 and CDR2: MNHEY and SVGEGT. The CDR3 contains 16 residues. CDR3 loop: CASSQSGAGPYNEQFF. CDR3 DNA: TGTGCCAGCAGTCAAAGCGGGGCAGGGCCATACAATGAGCAGTTCTTC.

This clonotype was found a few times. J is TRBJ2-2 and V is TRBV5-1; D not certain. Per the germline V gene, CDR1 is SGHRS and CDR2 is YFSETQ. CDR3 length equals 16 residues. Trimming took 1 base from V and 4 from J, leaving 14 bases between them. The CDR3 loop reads CASSLLQDAFTGELFF. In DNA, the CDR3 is TGCGCCAGCAGCTTGCTCCAGGACGCATTCACCGGGGAGCTGTTTTTT.

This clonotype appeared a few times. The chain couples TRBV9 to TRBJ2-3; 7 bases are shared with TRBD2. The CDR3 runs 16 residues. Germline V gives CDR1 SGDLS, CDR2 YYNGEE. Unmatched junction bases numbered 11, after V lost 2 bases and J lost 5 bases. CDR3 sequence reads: CASSVQPGLGVDTQYF. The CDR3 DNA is TGTGCCAGCAGCGTTCAACCCGGACTAGGAGTAGATACGCAGTATTTT.

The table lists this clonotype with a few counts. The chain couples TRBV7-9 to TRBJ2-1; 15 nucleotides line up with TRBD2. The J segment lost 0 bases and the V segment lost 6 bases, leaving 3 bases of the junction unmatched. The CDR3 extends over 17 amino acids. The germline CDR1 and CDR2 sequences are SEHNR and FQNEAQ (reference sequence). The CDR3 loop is CASRGLAGGGSYNEQFF. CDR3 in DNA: TGTGCCAGCAGGGGACTAGCGGGGGGCGGCTCCTACAATGAGCAGTTCTTC.

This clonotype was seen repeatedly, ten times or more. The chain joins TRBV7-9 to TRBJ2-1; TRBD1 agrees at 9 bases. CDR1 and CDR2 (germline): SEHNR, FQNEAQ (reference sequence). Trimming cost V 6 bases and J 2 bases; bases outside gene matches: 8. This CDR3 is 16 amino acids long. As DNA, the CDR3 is TGTGCCAGCAGTCCGACCCGGGACAGGGCCTACAATGAGCAGTTCTTC. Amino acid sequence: CASSPTRDRAYNEQFF.

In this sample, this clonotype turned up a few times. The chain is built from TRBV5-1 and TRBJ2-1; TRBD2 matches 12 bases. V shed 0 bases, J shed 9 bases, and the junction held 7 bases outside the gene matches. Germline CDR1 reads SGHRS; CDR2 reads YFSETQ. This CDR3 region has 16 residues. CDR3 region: CASSLGGLAGNSEQFF. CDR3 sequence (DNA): TGCGCCAGCAGCTTGGGCGGACTAGCGGGGAATAGTGAGCAGTTCTTC.

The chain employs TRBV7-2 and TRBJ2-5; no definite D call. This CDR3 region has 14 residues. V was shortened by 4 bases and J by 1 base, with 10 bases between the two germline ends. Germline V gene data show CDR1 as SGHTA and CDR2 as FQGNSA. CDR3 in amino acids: CASSYTTAQETQYF. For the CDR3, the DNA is TGTGCCAGCAGCTACACCACCGCCCAAGAGACCCAGTACTTC.

CDR3 protein: CAISGRQAPVRYEQYF. CDR3 nucleotide sequence: TGTGCCATCAGTGGGAGACAGGCTCCTGTGAGATACGAGCAGTACTTC. The genes are TRBV10-3 and TRBJ2-7; perhaps TRBD1 as D (6 bases). This CDR3 contains 16 residues. Germline-derived CDR1 and CDR2 are ENHRY and SYGVKD. V gave up 4 bases and J gave up 4 bases, with 20 bases separating them.

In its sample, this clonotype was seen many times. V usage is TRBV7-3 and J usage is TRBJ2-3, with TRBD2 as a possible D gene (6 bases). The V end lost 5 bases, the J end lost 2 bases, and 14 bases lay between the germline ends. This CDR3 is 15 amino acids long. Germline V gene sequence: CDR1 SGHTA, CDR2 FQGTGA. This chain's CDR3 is CASSRTGLHTDTQYF. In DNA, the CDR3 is TGTGCCAGCAGCCGTACGGGACTTCACACAGATACGCAGTATTTT.

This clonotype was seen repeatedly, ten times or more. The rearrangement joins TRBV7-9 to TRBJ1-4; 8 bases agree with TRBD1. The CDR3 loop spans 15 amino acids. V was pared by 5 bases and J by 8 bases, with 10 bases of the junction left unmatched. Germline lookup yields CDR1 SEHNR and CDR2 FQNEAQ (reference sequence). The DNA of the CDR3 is TGTGCCAGCAGCACTCGGACAGGGAAGAAAGAAAAACTGTTTTTT. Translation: CASSTRTGKKEKLFF.

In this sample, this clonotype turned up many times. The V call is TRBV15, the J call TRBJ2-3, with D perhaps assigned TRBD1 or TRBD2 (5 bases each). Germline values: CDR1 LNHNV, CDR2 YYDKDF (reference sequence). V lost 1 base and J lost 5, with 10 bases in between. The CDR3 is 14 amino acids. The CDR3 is CATSRAGSGDTQYF. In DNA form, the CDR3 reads TGTGCCACCAGCAGAGCAGGGAGCGGAGATACGCAGTATTTT.

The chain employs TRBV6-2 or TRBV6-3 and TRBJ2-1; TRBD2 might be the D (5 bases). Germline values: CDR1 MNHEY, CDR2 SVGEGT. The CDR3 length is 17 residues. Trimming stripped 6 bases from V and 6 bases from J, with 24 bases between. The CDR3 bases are TGTGCCAGCAGCCACCGACGGACGGGGTATCTTCCCAATGAGCAGTTCTTC. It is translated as CASSHRRTGYLPNEQFF.

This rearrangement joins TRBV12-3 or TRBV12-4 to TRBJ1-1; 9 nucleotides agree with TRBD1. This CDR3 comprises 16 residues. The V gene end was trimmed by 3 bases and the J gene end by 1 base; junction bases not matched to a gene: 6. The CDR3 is CASSLGQGAGNTEAFF. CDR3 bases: TGTGCCAGCAGTTTGGGACAGGGCGCCGGGAACACTGAAGCTTTCTTT.

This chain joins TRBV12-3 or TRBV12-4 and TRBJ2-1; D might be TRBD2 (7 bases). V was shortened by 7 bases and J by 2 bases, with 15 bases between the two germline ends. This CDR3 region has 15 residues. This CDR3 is CASTFEGGAYNEQFF. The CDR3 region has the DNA TGTGCCAGCACGTTTGAGGGGGGGGCCTACAATGAGCAGTTCTTC.

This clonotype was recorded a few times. The DNA for the CDR3 is TGCAGTGCTGGCCAACAGGGGGCTAGGACAGATACGCAGTATTTT. Translating it yields CSAGQQGARTDTQYF. V usage is TRBV20-1 and J usage is TRBJ2-3, with 9 bases fitting TRBD1. There are 15 residues in the CDR3. Losses at the gene ends were 5 bases for V and 3 bases for J; bases not matched to a gene: 9. CDR1 and CDR2 (germline): DFQATT, SNEGSKA (reference sequence).

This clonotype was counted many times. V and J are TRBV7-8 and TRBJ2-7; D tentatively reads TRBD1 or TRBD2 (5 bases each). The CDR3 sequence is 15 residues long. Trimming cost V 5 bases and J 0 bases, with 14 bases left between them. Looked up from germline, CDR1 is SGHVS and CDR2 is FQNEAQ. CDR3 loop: CASSRTGTNSYEQYF. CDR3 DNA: TGTGCCAGCAGCCGCACCGGGACGAACTCCTACGAGCAGTACTTC.

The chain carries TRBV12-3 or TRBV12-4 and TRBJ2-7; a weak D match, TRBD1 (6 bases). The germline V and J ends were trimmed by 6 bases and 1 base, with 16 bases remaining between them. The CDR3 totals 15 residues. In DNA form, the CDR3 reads TGTGCCAGCAGGACCGGGACATCGCAGTCCTACGAGCAGTACTTC. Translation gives CASRTGTSQSYEQYF.

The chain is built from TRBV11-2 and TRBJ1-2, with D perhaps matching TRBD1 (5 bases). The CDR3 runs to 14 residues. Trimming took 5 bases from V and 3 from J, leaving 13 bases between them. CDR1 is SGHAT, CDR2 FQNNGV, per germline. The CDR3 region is CASSAGVGDYGYTF. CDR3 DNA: TGTGCCAGCAGCGCCGGGGTGGGGGACTATGGCTACACCTTC.

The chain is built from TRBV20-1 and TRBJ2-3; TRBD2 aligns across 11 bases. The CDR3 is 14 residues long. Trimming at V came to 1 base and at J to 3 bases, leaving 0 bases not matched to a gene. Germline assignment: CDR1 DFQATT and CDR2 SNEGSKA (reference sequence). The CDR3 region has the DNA TGCAGTGCTAGAGTAGCGGGGGGGACAGATACGCAGTATTTT. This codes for CSARVAGGTDTQYF.

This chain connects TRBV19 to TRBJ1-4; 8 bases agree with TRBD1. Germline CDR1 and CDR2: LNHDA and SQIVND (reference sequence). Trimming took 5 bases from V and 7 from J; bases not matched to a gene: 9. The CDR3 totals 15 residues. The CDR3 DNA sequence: TGTGCCAGTAGTTCGACAGGGGCAGTAACTGAAAAACTGTTTTTT. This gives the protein CASSSTGAVTEKLFF.

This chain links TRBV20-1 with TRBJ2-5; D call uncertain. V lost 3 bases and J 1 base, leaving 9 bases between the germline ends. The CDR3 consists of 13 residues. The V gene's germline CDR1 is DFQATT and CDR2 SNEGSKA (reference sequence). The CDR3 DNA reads TGCAGTGCTAGGAGCCGGAGCCAAGAGACCCAGTACTTC. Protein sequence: CSARSRSQETQYF.